The next 10 T cell receptor beta chains were all read from a single sample in a study of identifying expanded T cells in peripheral blood. Clones were read by immunoSEQ multiplex PCR, and TCRdb kept only the in-frame ones, dropping some. The repertoire consists of 100,000 or so clones, with over 80% occurring once and the leading ten covering approximately 5.7%. Specimen: blood. The receptor source for this set is a person aged 18 to 75 in good health.

The sample holds one count of this clone. The chain links TRBV30 to TRBJ2-6; D is undetermined. V lost 2 bases and J 4 bases, leaving 15 bases between the germline ends. The CDR3 runs to 16 residues. Looked up from germline, CDR1 is GTSNPN and CDR2 is SVGIG (reference sequence). The DNA of the CDR3 is TGTGCCTGGAGTACGCAGTCACCTGGGGGGGCCAACGTCCTGACTTTC. Translated, it gives CAWSTQSPGGANVLTF.

The chain uses TRBV6-6 and TRBJ2-2; unclear D gene. Trimming stripped 4 bases from V and 2 bases from J, with 8 bases between. CDR1 is MNHNY, CDR2 SVGAGI, per germline (reference sequence). The CDR3 loop spans 14 amino acids. The CDR3 coding sequence is TGTGCCAGCAGTTTGGGGTCTAACACCGGGGAGCTGTTTTTT. It yields the protein CASSLGSNTGELFF.

The rearrangement joins TRBV5-1 to TRBJ1-1; D is possibly TRBD1 (5 bases). The CDR3 is 14 amino acids. Germline V gene lookup returns CDR1 SGHRS and CDR2 YFSETQ. The V gene lost 3 bases and the J gene lost 6 bases, with 15 bases spanning the gap. CDR3 coding DNA: TGCGCCAGCAGCTCGACTACTGACAGCGCTGAAGCTTTCTTT. Its protein is CASSSTTDSAEAFF.

This clone has just a few counts. The V call is TRBV2, the J call TRBJ1-5, with D uncertain. The length of the CDR3 is 14 residues. Germline V gene lookup returns CDR1 SNHLY and CDR2 FYNNEI. V lost 3 bases to trimming and J lost 2 bases, with 8 bases between them. The CDR3 here is CASSEAGGNQPQHF. Here the CDR3 DNA reads TGTGCCAGCAGTGAGGCAGGAGGCAATCAGCCCCAGCATTTT.

V and J are TRBV27 and TRBJ1-5; 7 nucleotides match TRBD1. This CDR3 contains 14 residues. CDR1 is MNHEY and CDR2 is SMNVEV in the germline V gene (reference sequence). The CDR3 protein is CASADRATNQPQHF. In DNA, the CDR3 is TGTGCGAGCGCCGACAGGGCGACTAATCAGCCCCAGCATTTT.

The chain employs TRBV30 and TRBJ2-7; 9 nucleotides match TRBD1. This CDR3 region has 14 residues. Germline trimming cut 3 bases from V and 3 bases from J; bases unmatched to any gene: 6. Germline lookup yields CDR1 GTSNPN and CDR2 SVGIG (reference sequence). CDR3 nucleotide sequence: TGTGCCTGGAGCTTCCGGGACAGGGACTACGAGCAGTACTTC. This encodes CAWSFRDRDYEQYF.

This clone was counted only a few times. The rearrangement joins TRBV6-6 to TRBJ1-1; 9 bases match TRBD1. Germline V gives CDR1 MNHNY, CDR2 SVGAGI (reference sequence). This CDR3 region has 14 residues. J was trimmed by 5 bases and V by 3 bases; bases with no gene match: 4. For the CDR3, the DNA is TGTGCCAGCAGTTATGGGACAGGGAGGACTGAAGCTTTCTTT. Protein product: CASSYGTGRTEAFF.

The J gene is TRBJ2-1, the V gene TRBV5-1, with 10 bases matching TRBD2. CDR3 size: 15 residues. J gave up 3 bases and V 4 bases, and 4 bases lay outside the gene matches. Germline assignment: CDR1 SGHRS and CDR2 YFSETQ. CDR3 loop: CASSERTSGYNEQFF. CDR3 nucleotides: TGCGCCAGCAGCGAAAGGACTAGCGGCTACAATGAGCAGTTCTTC.

This clone has only a few counts. The chain is built from TRBV7-8 and TRBJ2-7; tentatively, D is TRBD2 (5 bases). The germline gives CDR1 SGHVS, CDR2 FQNEAQ. Between the trimmed V and J ends, which lost 5 bases and 0 bases, there was a span of 20 bases. The CDR3 totals 17 residues. The CDR3 DNA reads as TGTGCCAGCAGCACACACGACCGCGGGTCGAGCTCCTACGAGCAGTACTTC. Amino acid sequence: CASSTHDRGSSSYEQYF.

The chain recombines TRBV7-2 with TRBJ1-1; no clear D gene. The germline V gene encodes CDR1 SGHTA and CDR2 FQGNSA. The ends were cut back, 5 bases at V and 12 bases at J, with 4 bases in the middle. The length of the CDR3 is 8 residues. As DNA, the CDR3 is TGTGCCAGCAGCCCATCTTTCTTT. Residues: CASSPSFF.